This TCR beta chain was retrieved from a study of blood T cells in healthy people across ages. Isolation yielded PBMCs, at least 6 million per sample, in every case. This clonotype turned up a few times. Its antigen is still unknown. Through a sample-barcoded 5' primer and a J-beta primer mix, a second PCR was run for roughly 6 to 12 cycles. TCRdb reprocessed the 5' RACE reads via MiXCR and lists one record per CDR3 protein. The table includes around 870,000 distinct CDR3 sequences, 29% detected once. Study results and caveats: Donor CMV status was unknown, possibly confounding expanded clonotype changes.

Per the germline V gene, CDR1 is MNHEY and CDR2 is SVGEGT. V gave up 7 bases and J gave up 4 bases; unmatched junction bases: 7. The CDR3 spans 14 residues. This receptor was identified in a woman older than 75 in good health. Sequencing was carried out using blood. This chain connects TRBV6-2 or TRBV6-3 to TRBJ1-2, with 9 bases fitting TRBD1. The CDR3: CASTTGGRPYGYTF. CDR3 DNA sequence: TGTGCCAGCACGACAGGGGGTCGGCCCTATGGCTACACCTTC.